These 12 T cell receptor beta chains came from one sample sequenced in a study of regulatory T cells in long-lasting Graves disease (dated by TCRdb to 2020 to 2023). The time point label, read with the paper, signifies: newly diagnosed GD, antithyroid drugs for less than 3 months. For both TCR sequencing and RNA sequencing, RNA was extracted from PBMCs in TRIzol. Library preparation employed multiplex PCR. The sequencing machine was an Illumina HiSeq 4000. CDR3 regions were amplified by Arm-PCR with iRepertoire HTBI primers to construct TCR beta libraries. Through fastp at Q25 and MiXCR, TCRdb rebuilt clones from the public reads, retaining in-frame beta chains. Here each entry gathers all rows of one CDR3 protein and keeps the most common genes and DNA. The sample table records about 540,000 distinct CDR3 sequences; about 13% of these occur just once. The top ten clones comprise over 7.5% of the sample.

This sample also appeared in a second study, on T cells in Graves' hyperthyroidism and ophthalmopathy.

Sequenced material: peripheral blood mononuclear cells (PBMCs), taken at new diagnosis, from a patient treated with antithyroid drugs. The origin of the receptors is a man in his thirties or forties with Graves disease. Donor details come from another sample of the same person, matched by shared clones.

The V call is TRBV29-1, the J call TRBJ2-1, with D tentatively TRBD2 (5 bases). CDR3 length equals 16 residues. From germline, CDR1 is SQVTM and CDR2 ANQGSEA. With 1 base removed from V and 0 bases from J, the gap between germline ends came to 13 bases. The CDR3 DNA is TGCAGCGTTGAAGTAGGGCGGGCCCGCTCCTACAATGAGCAGTTCTTC. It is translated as CSVEVGRARSYNEQFF.

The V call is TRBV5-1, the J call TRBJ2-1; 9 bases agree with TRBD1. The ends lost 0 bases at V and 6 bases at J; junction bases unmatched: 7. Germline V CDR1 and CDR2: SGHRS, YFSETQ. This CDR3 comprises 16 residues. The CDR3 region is CASSLEQGAQINEQFF. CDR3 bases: TGCGCCAGCAGCTTGGAACAGGGGGCGCAGATCAATGAGCAGTTCTTC. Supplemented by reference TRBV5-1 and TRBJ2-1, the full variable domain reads KAGVTQTPRYLIKTRGQQVTLSCSPISGHRSVSWYQQTPGQGLQFLFEYFSETQRNKGNFPGRFSGRQFSNSRSEMNVSTLELGDSALYLCASSLEQGAQINEQFFGPGTRLTVL.

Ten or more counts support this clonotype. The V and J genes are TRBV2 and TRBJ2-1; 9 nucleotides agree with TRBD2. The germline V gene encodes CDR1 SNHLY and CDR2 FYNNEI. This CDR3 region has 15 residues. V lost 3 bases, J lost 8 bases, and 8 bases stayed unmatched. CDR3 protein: CASSEGGRGRDEQFF. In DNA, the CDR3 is TGTGCCAGCAGTGAGGGCGGGAGGGGTCGTGATGAGCAGTTCTTC.

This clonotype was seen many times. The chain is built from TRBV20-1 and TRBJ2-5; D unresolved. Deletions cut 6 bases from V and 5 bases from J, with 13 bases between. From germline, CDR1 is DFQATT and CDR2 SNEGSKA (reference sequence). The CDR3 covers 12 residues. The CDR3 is CSASKGLETQYF. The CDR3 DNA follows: TGCAGTGCAAGCAAGGGTTTGGAGACCCAGTACTTC.

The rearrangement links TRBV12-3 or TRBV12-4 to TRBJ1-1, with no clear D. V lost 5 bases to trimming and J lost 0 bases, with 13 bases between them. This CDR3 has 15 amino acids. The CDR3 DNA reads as TGTGCCAGCAGTCCCTCGTCCAGTATGAACACTGAAGCTTTCTTT. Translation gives CASSPSSSMNTEAFF.

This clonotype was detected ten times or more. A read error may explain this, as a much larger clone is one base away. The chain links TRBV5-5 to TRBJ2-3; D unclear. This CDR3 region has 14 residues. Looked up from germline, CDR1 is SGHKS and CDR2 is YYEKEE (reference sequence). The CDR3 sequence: CASSLGRSTDTQCF. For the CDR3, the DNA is TGTGCCAGCAGCTTAGGTAGGAGCACAGATACGCAGTGTTTT. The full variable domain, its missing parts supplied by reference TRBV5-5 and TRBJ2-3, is DAGVTQSPTHLIKTRGQQVTLRCSPISGHKSVSWYQQVLGQGPQFIFQYYEKEERGRGNFPDRFSARQFPNYSSELNVNALLLGDSALYLCASSLGRSTDTQCFGPGTRLTVL.

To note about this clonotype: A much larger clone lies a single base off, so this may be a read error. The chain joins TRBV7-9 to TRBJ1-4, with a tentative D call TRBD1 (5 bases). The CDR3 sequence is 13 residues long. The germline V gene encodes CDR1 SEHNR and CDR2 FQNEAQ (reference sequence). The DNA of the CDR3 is TGTGCCAGCAGCCGGGACCTGGACGGAAAACTGCTTTTT. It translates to CASSRDLDGKLLF.

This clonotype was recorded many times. The CDR3 protein is CASSRQYPGNTIYF. CDR3 coding DNA: TGTGCCAGCAGTCGACAGTATCCTGGAAACACCATATATTTT. The chain couples TRBV6-1 to TRBJ1-3, with D perhaps TRBD1 (5 bases). Looked up from germline, CDR1 is MNHNS and CDR2 is SASEGT. V was pared by 5 bases and J by 2 bases, with 10 bases between. The CDR3 length is 14 residues.

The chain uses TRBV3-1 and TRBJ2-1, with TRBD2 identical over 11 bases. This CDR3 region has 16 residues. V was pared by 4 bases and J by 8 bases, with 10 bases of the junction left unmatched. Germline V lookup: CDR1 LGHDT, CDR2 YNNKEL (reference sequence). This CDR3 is CASSPHGTSGGDEQFF. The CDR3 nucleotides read TGTGCCAGCAGCCCTCACGGGACTAGCGGTGGGGATGAGCAGTTCTTC.

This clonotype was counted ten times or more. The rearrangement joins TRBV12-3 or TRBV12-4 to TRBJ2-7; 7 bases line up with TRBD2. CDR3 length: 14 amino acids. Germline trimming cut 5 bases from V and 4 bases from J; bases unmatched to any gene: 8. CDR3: CASSAGGRSYEQYF. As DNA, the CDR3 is TGTGCCAGCAGTGCGGGCGGGAGATCTTACGAGCAGTACTTC.

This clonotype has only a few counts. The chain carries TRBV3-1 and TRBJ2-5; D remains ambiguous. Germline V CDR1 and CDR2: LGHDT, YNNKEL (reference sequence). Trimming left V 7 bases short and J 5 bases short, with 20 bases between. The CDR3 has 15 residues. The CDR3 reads CASTPAHIARETQYF. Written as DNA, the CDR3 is TGTGCCAGCACCCCCGCCCATATAGCTCGGGAGACCCAGTACTTC.

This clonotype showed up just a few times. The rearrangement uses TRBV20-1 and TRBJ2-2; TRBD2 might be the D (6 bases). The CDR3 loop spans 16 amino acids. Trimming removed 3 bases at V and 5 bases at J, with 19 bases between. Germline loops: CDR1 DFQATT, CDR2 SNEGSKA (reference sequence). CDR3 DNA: TGCAGTGCTAGGGGGGACTCATCCCCCCCAACCGGGGAGCTGTTTTTT. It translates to CSARGDSSPPTGELFF.